These 20 T cell receptor beta chains share one sample of origin, sequenced in a study of a mutant IDH1 vaccine in newly diagnosed glioma. Generated by immunoSEQ multiplex PCR, the TCRdb table keeps only in-frame clones and is missing some. This table holds about 59,000 clones, more than 85% found once. Indicated time point: baseline, week 1 (first vaccination visit). Specified treatment: pre-vaccination baseline after standard-of-care therapy. Material: PBMCs, obtained from a glioma patient treated with radiotherapy, temozolomide or both. These receptor sequences come from a man aged 50-60 years with glioma.

CDR3 sequence reads: CASSGDSTNTGELFF. The CDR3 coding sequence is TGTGCCAGCAGTGGGGACAGTACGAACACCGGGGAGCTGTTTTTT. The chain has TRBV2 and TRBJ2-2, with 7 positions matching TRBD1. The CDR3 spans 15 residues. Germline CDR1 SNHLY, CDR2 FYNNEI. J lost 0 bases, V lost 4 bases, and 2 bases had no gene match. The complete variable domain, with remaining parts taken from reference TRBV2 and TRBJ2-2, reads EPEVTQTPSHQVTQMGQEVILRCVPISNHLYFYWYRQILGQKVEFLVSFYNNEISEKSEIFDDQFSVERPDGSNFTLKIRSTKLEDSAMYFCASSGDSTNTGELFFGEGSRLTVL.

The V call is TRBV28, the J call TRBJ1-1; maybe TRBD1 (5 bases). V was shortened by 11 bases and J by 0 bases, with 19 bases between the two germline ends. The CDR3 totals 15 residues. Germline CDR1 reads MDHEN; CDR2 reads SYDVKM. The CDR3: CAGGGGDALNTEAFF. The CDR3 bases are TGTGCCGGTGGGGGAGGGGACGCCCTGAACACTGAAGCTTTCTTT.

The rearrangement joins TRBV28 to TRBJ1-5; tentatively, D is TRBD1 (6 bases). From germline, CDR1 is MDHEN and CDR2 SYDVKM. The V and J ends lost 6 bases and 4 bases respectively, with 13 bases between them. This CDR3 is 14 amino acids long. In nucleotides, the CDR3 is TGTGCCAGCAGAGAACAGGGTGGGAATCAGCCCCAGCATTTT. This translates into CASREQGGNQPQHF. The variable domain in full, completed from reference TRBV28 and TRBJ1-5, reads DVKVTQSSRYLVKRTGEKVFLECVQDMDHENMFWYRQDPGLGLRLIYFSYDVKMKEKGDIPEGYSVSREKKERFSLILESASTNQTSMYLCASREQGGNQPQHFGDGTRLSIL.

This clone was found a few times. The V gene is TRBV9, the J gene TRBJ1-1; TRBD1 aligns across 7 bases. CDR1 is SGDLS and CDR2 is YYNGEE in the germline V gene. V gave up 3 bases and J gave up 1 base; unmatched junction bases: 3. CDR3 size: 14 residues. The CDR3 DNA is TGTGCCAGCAGCGCGGGACAGAGGAACACTGAAGCTTTCTTT. Its protein is CASSAGQRNTEAFF.

The J gene is TRBJ1-4, the V gene TRBV25-1; D is unclear. Trimming shortened V by 2 bases and J by 7 bases, and 14 bases separated the two germline ends. Germline values: CDR1 MGHDK, CDR2 SYGVNS. This CDR3 is 15 amino acids long. The CDR3 nucleotides read TGTGCCAGCAGTGAAGAGGGCGTGATTGGTGAAAAACTGTTTTTT. Translated: CASSEEGVIGEKLFF.

This sequence joins TRBV2 and TRBJ1-5; TRBD1 matches 7 bases. Germline V gene lookup returns CDR1 SNHLY and CDR2 FYNNEI. V was clipped by 5 bases and J by 0 bases; unmatched bases: 4. The CDR3 is 15 residues long. CDR3 sequence: CASSTGQASNQPQHF. In DNA form, the CDR3 reads TGTGCCAGCAGTACAGGACAGGCTAGCAATCAGCCCCAGCATTTT.

The J gene is TRBJ2-2, the V gene TRBV28; tentatively, D is TRBD1 or TRBD2 (5 bases each). This CDR3 spans 14 amino acids. In germline, CDR1 is MDHEN, CDR2 SYDVKM. With 7 bases removed from V and 3 bases from J, the gap between germline ends came to 12 bases. The chain's CDR3 is CASKTGTYTGELFF. CDR3 DNA: TGTGCCAGCAAAACCGGGACCTACACCGGGGAGCTGTTTTTT.

The rearrangement joins TRBV7-9 to TRBJ2-5, with 10 bases that match TRBD1. Looked up from germline, CDR1 is SEHNR and CDR2 is FQNEAQ (reference sequence). V trimming: 0 bases; J trimming: 5 bases; junction bases outside the gene matches: 3. The CDR3 has 15 residues. CDR3 bases: TGTGCCAGCAGCTTAGCGACAGGGGGCAGGGAGACCCAGTACTTC. Protein: CASSLATGGRETQYF. Using reference TRBV7-9 and TRBJ2-5 for the parts outside the CDR3, the full variable domain is DTGVSQNPRHKITKRGQNVTFRCDPISEHNRLYWYRQTLGQGPEFLTYFQNEAQLEKSRLLSDRFSAERPKGSFSTLEIQRTEQGDSAMYLCASSLATGGRETQYFGPGTRLLVL.

As for this clone: The junction departs from germline at one end; a sequencing error may be responsible. The chain employs TRBV7-7 and TRBJ2-7; D ambiguous. CDR1 is SSHAT, CDR2 FNYEAQ, per germline (reference sequence). CDR3 length: 13 amino acids. For the CDR3, the DNA is TGTGCTAGCAGCTTAGACCTGGACCACGAGCAGTACTTC. Translated, it gives CASSLDLDHEQYF. The whole variable domain, remainder taken from reference TRBV7-7 and TRBJ2-7, is GAGVSQSPRYKVTKRGQDVTLRCDPISSHATLYWYQQALGQGPEFLTYFNYEAQPDKSGLPSDRFSAERPEGSISTLTIQRTEQRDSAMYRCASSLDLDHEQYFGPGTRLTVT.

This clone was seen just once. The chain is built from TRBV19 and TRBJ1-5; 8 bases match TRBD1. The length of the CDR3 is 14 residues. J was trimmed by 3 bases and V by 8 bases; bases with no gene match: 6. Germline CDR1 is LNHDA and CDR2 is SQIVND (reference sequence). The CDR3 reads CASLDRGINQPQHF. The CDR3 nucleotides read TGTGCCAGTCTTGACAGGGGCATCAATCAGCCCCAGCATTTT.

This chain joins TRBV6-5 and TRBJ1-5; 7 nucleotides align to TRBD1. This CDR3 has 13 amino acids. Germline CDR1 and CDR2: MNHEY and SVGAGI. J gave up 1 base and V 10 bases, and 4 bases lay outside the gene matches. The chain's CDR3 is CANPGGSNQPQHF. CDR3 in DNA: TGTGCCAACCCAGGGGGAAGCAATCAGCCCCAGCATTTT.

The gene calls are TRBV27 and TRBJ2-7, with 8 positions matching TRBD1. The germline gives CDR1 MNHEY, CDR2 SMNVEV (reference sequence). V shed 5 bases and J 2 bases; nucleotides not matched to a gene: 5. This CDR3 has 14 residues. The CDR3 coding sequence is TGTGCCAGCAGTGCCGGGACAGGTCCCTACGAGCAGTACTTC. It encodes CASSAGTGPYEQYF.

The genes are TRBV28 and TRBJ1-1; no definite D call. The CDR3 contains 15 residues. Trimming stripped 4 bases from V and 1 base from J, with 13 bases between. CDR1 MDHEN and CDR2 SYDVKM come from the germline V gene. The CDR3 reads CASSSPGRRNTEAFF. As DNA, the CDR3 is TGTGCCAGCAGTTCTCCCGGTAGACGGAACACTGAAGCTTTCTTT.

This chain uses TRBV27 with TRBJ2-7; the D call may be TRBD1 or TRBD2 (6 bases each). Germline V gives CDR1 MNHEY, CDR2 SMNVEV (reference sequence). Deletions cut 8 bases from V and 4 bases from J, with 30 bases between. The CDR3 contains 18 residues. The DNA for the CDR3 is TGTGCCAGCCAGGCAGCCCGGACAGTCATCCCCCGGGGGTACGAGCAGTACTTC. Encoded protein: CASQAARTVIPRGYEQYF.

V usage is TRBV5-1 and J usage is TRBJ2-1, with TRBD2 matching 7 bases. This CDR3 is built from 14 residues. After removal of 0 bases from V and 7 bases from J, the junction contained 4 bases not matched to a gene. Germline values: CDR1 SGHRS, CDR2 YFSETQ. The CDR3 DNA reads TGCGCCAGCAGCTTGGGCGGGAGTAGGAATGAGCAGTTCTTC. Its translation is CASSLGGSRNEQFF.

The rearrangement uses TRBV6-1 and TRBJ2-1; a possible D gene is TRBD2 (6 bases). This CDR3 spans 15 amino acids. Germline CDR1 MNHNS, CDR2 SASEGT. Between the trimmed V and J ends, which lost 5 bases and 2 bases, there was a span of 13 bases. CDR3 loop: CASSSRGATYNEQFF. CDR3 DNA: TGTGCCAGCAGTTCCCGCGGGGCAACCTACAATGAGCAGTTCTTC.

V usage is TRBV9 and J usage is TRBJ2-2; possible D gene TRBD1, 5 bases. Germline V gives CDR1 SGDLS, CDR2 YYNGEE. With 0 bases removed from V and 6 bases from J, the gap between germline ends came to 15 bases. There are 16 residues in the CDR3. CDR3 amino acids: CASSVAPGSPAGELFF. CDR3 sequence (DNA): TGTGCCAGCAGCGTAGCTCCAGGGTCCCCGGCCGGGGAGCTGTTTTTT.

V and J are TRBV4-2 and TRBJ1-4; 9 bases map to TRBD1. Germline assignment: CDR1 LGHNA and CDR2 YNFKEQ. The CDR3 has 16 amino acids. V was pared by 6 bases and J by 7 bases, with 12 bases of the junction left unmatched. CDR3 sequence: CASRQSPGQGSEKLFF. The CDR3 coding sequence is TGTGCCAGCAGACAAAGCCCGGGACAGGGAAGTGAAAAACTGTTTTTT.

V usage is TRBV30 and J usage is TRBJ2-7; tentative D call: TRBD1 (5 bases). The CDR3 is made up of 14 amino acids. The germline V and J ends were trimmed by 0 bases and 6 bases, with 15 bases remaining between them. Germline V lookup: CDR1 GTSNPN, CDR2 SVGIG (reference sequence). This CDR3 is CAWSVWTKGTEQYF. CDR3 nucleotide sequence: TGTGCCTGGAGTGTGTGGACAAAGGGAACCGAGCAGTACTTC.

V is TRBV5-1 and J is TRBJ2-5, with 9 positions matching TRBD1. The CDR3 sequence is 17 residues long. Losses at the gene ends were 4 bases for V and 5 bases for J; bases not matched to a gene: 15. Germline loops: CDR1 SGHRS, CDR2 YFSETQ. The CDR3 DNA reads TGCGCCAGCAGCGGGGGACAGGGCAGCCCCCGGTCGGAGACCCAGTACTTC. Protein product: CASSGGQGSPRSETQYF.